Given below is one TCR beta chain in context. The antigen is not known. Sequencing used immunoSEQ multiplex PCR; TCRdb keeps in-frame clones, though not all of them. Altogether around 140,000 clones are present, about 93% being singletons, with the ten largest covering 0.9% to 1.2%. The data were obtained in a study of OX40 agonist ivuxolimab in advanced cancers. Notes on the study in general: CD8+ T cells (on average) carried more expanded clones than CD4+ T cells.

The V end was cut by 4 bases, the J end by 2 bases, with 12 bases between. The length of the CDR3 is 14 residues. CDR1 is SGHTS, CDR2 YDEGEE, per germline. Excluded were patients having autoimmune disease history or systemic immunosuppression. This clonotype was sampled from an adult with an advanced solid tumor such as melanoma, head and neck, liver or kidney cancer. The source material was CD4+ or CD8+ T cells sorted from blood, sampled in a trial of the OX40 agonist ivuxolimab. V is TRBV5-8 and J is TRBJ1-2; tentatively, D is TRBD1 (6 bases). The CDR3 DNA is TGTGCCAGCAGCAGCAGGGGACTAAACTATGGCTACACCTTC. Protein product: CASSSRGLNYGYTF.